These 31 T cell receptor beta chains originate from one sample sequenced in a study of blood T cell repertoires in COVID-19. The protocol was immunoSEQ multiplex PCR, while the TCRdb copy is restricted to in-frame clones and leaves out a portion. Here the sample spans 200,000 to 250,000 clones, roughly 88% being singletons. Sequenced sample: PBMCs or T cells enriched from blood (not recorded which). The source of these receptors is a woman in her 50s with acute COVID-19.

The chain employs TRBV29-1 and TRBJ1-1; D is ambiguous. Germline values: CDR1 SQVTM, CDR2 ANQGSEA. The CDR3 length is 13 residues. Trimming took off 7 bases at V and 1 base at J, with 13 bases between the two ends. CDR3 bases: TGCAGCGCGGGCGCGCCGGGGAACACTGAAGCTTTCTTT. This gives the protein CSAGAPGNTEAFF. Combining the CDR3 with reference TRBV29-1 and TRBJ1-1 gives the whole variable domain SAVISQKPSRDICQRGTSLTIQCQVDSQVTMMFWYRQQPGQSLTLIATANQGSEATYESGFVIDKFPISRPNLTFSTLTVSNMSPEDSSIYLCSAGAPGNTEAFFGQGTRLTVV.

As to this clone: Other DNA sequences in the same sample also yield this CDR3. The chain recombines TRBV28 with TRBJ2-3; D call uncertain. Germline-derived CDR1 and CDR2 are MDHEN and SYDVKM. The CDR3 consists of 11 residues. Trimming pared 2 bases from V and 6 bases from J, leaving 3 bases between. The CDR3: CASSLRDTQYF. The CDR3 DNA follows: TGTGCCAGCAGTTTACGGGATACGCAGTATTTT.

The chain links TRBV5-1 to TRBJ1-1; 8 nucleotides align to TRBD1. The trim removed 3 bases at V and 6 bases at J, leaving 10 bases unmatched. Germline-derived CDR1 and CDR2 are SGHRS and YFSETQ. The CDR3 has 15 residues. CDR3 coding DNA: TGCGCCAGCAGCTCTGGACCCCTGACAGGGGCTGAAGCTTTCTTT. It is translated as CASSSGPLTGAEAFF.

This clone has a single count. V is TRBV18 and J is TRBJ1-1; 10 nucleotides agree with TRBD1. The CDR3 totals 17 residues. V shed 2 bases and J 0 bases; nucleotides not matched to a gene: 6. The germline V gene has CDR1 KGHSH and CDR2 LQKENI. CDR3 sequence reads: CASSPFDRGPMNTEAFF. In nucleotides, the CDR3 is TGTGCCAGCTCACCATTCGACAGGGGGCCCATGAACACTGAAGCTTTCTTT.

The CDR3 region is CASSLAPGEYEQFF. CDR3 bases: TGCGCCAGCAGCTTGGCCCCAGGGGAGTATGAGCAGTTCTTC. This chain uses TRBV5-1 with TRBJ2-1; D is possibly TRBD1 (6 bases). CDR1 and CDR2 (germline): SGHRS, YFSETQ. The V and J ends lost 0 bases and 8 bases respectively, with 12 bases between them. The CDR3 runs 14 residues.

The rearrangement links TRBV27 to TRBJ1-3, with a possible D match to TRBD1 (5 bases). Deletions cut 4 bases from V and 1 base from J, with 8 bases between. CDR3 length: 14 amino acids. In germline, CDR1 is MNHEY, CDR2 SMNVEV (reference sequence). The CDR3 DNA reads TGTGCCAGCAGTTCCCGGGGGTCTGGAAACACCATATATTTT. Its protein is CASSSRGSGNTIYF.

The J gene is TRBJ2-3, the V gene TRBV7-9, with TRBD1 matching over 9 bases. Germline CDR1 reads SEHNR; CDR2 reads FQNEAQ (reference sequence). The CDR3 sequence is 15 residues long. Germline trimming cut 5 bases from V and 1 base from J; bases unmatched to any gene: 4. The CDR3 DNA is TGTGCCAGCAGCCGACAGGGGGTTGGCACAGATACGCAGTATTTT. This translates into CASSRQGVGTDTQYF. Drawing the rest from reference TRBV7-9 and TRBJ2-3, the complete variable domain is DTGVSQNPRHKITKRGQNVTFRCDPISEHNRLYWYRQTLGQGPEFLTYFQNEAQLEKSRLLSDRFSAERPKGSFSTLEIQRTEQGDSAMYLCASSRQGVGTDTQYFGPGTRLTVL.

This clone was found a few times. The V gene is TRBV4-1, the J gene TRBJ1-5; D possibly corresponds to TRBD1 (5 bases). The CDR3 runs to 15 residues. Germline V gene data show CDR1 as MGHRA and CDR2 as YSYEKL. V was pared by 4 bases and J by 4 bases, with 14 bases between. This chain's CDR3 is CASSLGEGMNQPQHF. The CDR3 DNA reads as TGCGCCAGCAGCCTCGGGGAGGGGATGAATCAGCCCCAGCATTTT.

The chain has TRBV6-6 and TRBJ1-1, with D hard to call. Trimming removed 9 bases at V and 1 base at J, with 12 bases between. CDR3 length: 13 amino acids. Germline CDR1 reads MNHNY; CDR2 reads SVGAGI (reference sequence). The CDR3 protein is CASQQLPNTEAFF. The CDR3 nucleotides are TGTGCCAGTCAACAGCTGCCGAACACTGAAGCTTTCTTT.

J is TRBJ2-7 and V is TRBV5-5; 7 nucleotides line up with TRBD2. V lost 0 bases to trimming and J lost 5 bases; unmatched junction nucleotides: 14. The germline CDR1 and CDR2 sequences are SGHKS and YYEKEE (reference sequence). This CDR3 is built from 17 residues. CDR3 region: CASSLEGGRGRVHEQYF. The CDR3 nucleotides read TGTGCCAGCAGCTTGGAGGGTGGTCGTGGGAGGGTTCACGAGCAGTACTTC. Using reference TRBV5-5 and TRBJ2-7 for the parts outside the CDR3, the full variable domain is DAGVTQSPTHLIKTRGQQVTLRCSPISGHKSVSWYQQVLGQGPQFIFQYYEKEERGRGNFPDRFSARQFPNYSSELNVNALLLGDSALYLCASSLEGGRGRVHEQYFGPGTRLTVT.

The chain has TRBV19 and TRBJ1-5; possible D gene TRBD1, 5 bases. The V gene lost 7 bases and the J gene lost 3 bases, with 16 bases spanning the gap. Germline lookup yields CDR1 LNHDA and CDR2 SQIVND (reference sequence). This CDR3 region has 15 residues. In nucleotides, the CDR3 is TGTGCCAGTACTCCGGGGGGGGGTCACAATCAGCCCCAGCATTTT. Translated, it gives CASTPGGGHNQPQHF.

This clone came up once. J is TRBJ2-3 and V is TRBV5-1; 10 bases align to TRBD2. V shed 4 bases, J shed 6 bases, and the junction held 11 bases outside the gene matches. Looked up from germline, CDR1 is SGHRS and CDR2 is YFSETQ. The CDR3 has 16 residues. CDR3 in amino acids: CASSDTGTSAGDTQYF. In DNA, the CDR3 is TGCGCCAGCAGCGATACCGGGACTAGCGCTGGGGATACGCAGTATTTT. The whole variable domain, filled in from reference TRBV5-1 and TRBJ2-3, reads KAGVTQTPRYLIKTRGQQVTLSCSPISGHRSVSWYQQTPGQGLQFLFEYFSETQRNKGNFPGRFSGRQFSNSRSEMNVSTLELGDSALYLCASSDTGTSAGDTQYFGPGTRLTVL.

This CDR3 reads CSASKSNEQYF. The CDR3 DNA sequence: TGCAGTGCGTCTAAAAGCAACGAGCAGTACTTC. The rearrangement uses TRBV20-1 and TRBJ2-7; D unclear. Germline-derived CDR1 and CDR2 are DFQATT and SNEGSKA (reference sequence). CDR3 length: 11 residues. Trimming removed 6 bases at V and 5 bases at J, with 11 bases between.

The CDR3: CASSLTRSSGANVLTF. The CDR3 DNA follows: TGTGCCAGCAGCTTAACGAGGAGCTCTGGGGCCAACGTCCTGACTTTC. This sequence joins TRBV7-3 and TRBJ2-6; the D is unclear. Trimming removed 0 bases at V and 0 bases at J, with 6 bases between. The CDR3 sequence is 16 residues long. Looked up from germline, CDR1 is SGHTA and CDR2 is FQGTGA.

The chain employs TRBV3-1 (or the pseudogene TRBV3-2) and TRBJ1-4, with 8 nucleotides matching TRBD1. The CDR3 length is 17 residues. Germline-derived CDR1 and CDR2 are LGHDT and YNNKEL (reference sequence). The V and J ends lost 4 bases and 0 bases, in that order; junction bases with no gene match: 7. This CDR3 reads CASSPGQGWATNEKLFF. In DNA form, the CDR3 reads TGTGCCAGCAGCCCCGGACAGGGATGGGCAACTAATGAAAAACTGTTTTTT.

This clone was found once. The chain joins TRBV19 to TRBJ2-5; 12 bases are shared with TRBD2. Germline assignment: CDR1 LNHDA and CDR2 SQIVND (reference sequence). V lost 6 bases and J lost 5; bases outside the gene matches: 19. The CDR3 consists of 19 residues. CDR3 bases: TGTGCCAGTAGCCCAACCTCCAAAAGACTAGCGGGAGATCGGGAGACCCAGTACTTC. The encoded protein is CASSPTSKRLAGDRETQYF.

The chain uses TRBV28 and TRBJ2-7; D call uncertain. V lost 5 bases to trimming and J lost 3 bases, with 11 bases between them. CDR3 length: 13 amino acids. Germline V gene sequence: CDR1 MDHEN, CDR2 SYDVKM. The CDR3 DNA follows: TGTGCCAGCAGTGTTACCCGAGACTACGAGCAGTACTTC. Protein product: CASSVTRDYEQYF. The variable domain in full, with the rest retrieved from reference TRBV28 and TRBJ2-7, is DVKVTQSSRYLVKRTGEKVFLECVQDMDHENMFWYRQDPGLGLRLIYFSYDVKMKEKGDIPEGYSVSREKKERFSLILESASTNQTSMYLCASSVTRDYEQYFGPGTRLTVT.

The table lists this clone with a count of one. The genes are TRBV18 and TRBJ1-5; a possible D gene is TRBD1 (5 bases). The CDR3 totals 16 residues. Between the trimmed V and J ends, which lost 2 bases and 5 bases, there was a span of 16 bases. Germline assignment: CDR1 KGHSH and CDR2 LQKENI. CDR3 in DNA: TGTGCCAGCTCACCATCTCTTCAGGGCGGGGATCAGCCCCAGCATTTT. Translation gives CASSPSLQGGDQPQHF.

The gene calls are TRBV28 and TRBJ2-7; 7 bases map to TRBD1. V lost 4 bases and J lost 3; bases outside the gene matches: 3. The V gene's germline CDR1 is MDHEN and CDR2 SYDVKM. The CDR3 totals 13 residues. As DNA, the CDR3 is TGTGCCAGCAGTTCGGGACAGCACTACGAGCAGTACTTC. As protein: CASSSGQHYEQYF.

This rearrangement joins TRBV18 to TRBJ2-2, with 14 bases aligning to TRBD2. CDR1 KGHSH and CDR2 LQKENI come from the germline V gene. The CDR3 covers 17 residues. Trimming cost V 5 bases and J 4 bases; bases outside gene matches: 6. The CDR3 loop reads CASSAPGLAGGTGELFF. DNA for the CDR3: TGTGCCAGCTCAGCGCCCGGACTAGCGGGAGGCACCGGGGAGCTGTTTTTT.

This clone came up a few times. The rearrangement uses TRBV5-1 and TRBJ1-2, with D possibly TRBD1 on 6 matching bases. The germline gives CDR1 SGHRS, CDR2 YFSETQ. V was pared by 4 bases and J by 4 bases, with 14 bases between. The CDR3 runs to 14 residues. This CDR3 reads CASSPEARGYGYTF. The CDR3 bases are TGCGCCAGCAGCCCGGAGGCCAGGGGCTATGGCTACACCTTC.

The rearrangement joins TRBV7-6 to TRBJ2-7, with TRBD1 matching 8 bases. The junction had 12 bases not matched to a gene; V was cut back by 5 bases and J by 3 bases. The CDR3 is 16 amino acids. In germline, CDR1 is SGHVS, CDR2 FNYEAQ. The CDR3 spells CASSPGSGGFVYEQYF. CDR3 nucleotides: TGTGCCAGCAGCCCAGGTTCAGGGGGCTTCGTCTACGAGCAGTACTTC.

The chain has TRBV12-2 and TRBJ1-4; the table's D call, TRBD1, was not checked against the DNA. TRBV12-2 is termed a pseudogene. This CDR3 spans 21 amino acids. The CDR3 DNA sequence: TGTGCAAGTCGCTTATCCCCCAAGGACAGGGGGAAACTATCAGGTAATGAAAAACTGTTTTTT. This gives the protein CASRLSPKDRGKLSGNEKLFF.

This clone was recorded a few times. Other DNA sequences in this sample translate to the same CDR3. The chain employs TRBV11-2 and TRBJ2-7; 8 bases map to TRBD2. There are 12 residues in the CDR3. The V segment lost 5 bases and the J segment 3 bases; nucleotides outside the gene matches: 0. Germline V gene data show CDR1 as SGHAT and CDR2 as FQNNGV. This CDR3 reads CASSLAGYEQYF. Here the CDR3 DNA reads TGTGCCAGCAGCCTAGCGGGCTACGAGCAGTACTTC.

This chain joins TRBV5-4 and TRBJ2-1; maybe TRBD2 (6 bases). This CDR3 contains 16 residues. CDR1 and CDR2 from the germline V gene are SGHNT and YYREEE (reference sequence). Trimming cost V 4 bases and J 0 bases, with 14 bases left between them. The CDR3 region is CASSLWGGVSYNEQFF. The CDR3 DNA sequence: TGTGCCAGCAGCCTATGGGGCGGGGTCTCCTACAATGAGCAGTTCTTC.

This clone was counted a single time. V and J are TRBV2 and TRBJ1-2; 9 nucleotides line up with TRBD1. CDR3 length: 15 residues. The germline V gene has CDR1 SNHLY and CDR2 FYNNEI. V shed 6 bases, J shed 4 bases, and the junction held 9 bases outside the gene matches. CDR3 DNA: TGTGCCAGCAGGGACGAACAGGGGGCCGGCTATGGCTACACCTTC. Translation gives CASRDEQGAGYGYTF.

V and J are TRBV6-2 or TRBV6-3 and TRBJ1-2; no firm D call. The germline gives CDR1 MNHEY, CDR2 SVGEGT. There are 14 residues in the CDR3. V gave up 6 bases and J gave up 4 bases, with 15 bases separating them. For the CDR3, the DNA is TGTGCCAGCAGCCCCCTAGGACTCTCCTATGGCTACACCTTC. Amino acid sequence: CASSPLGLSYGYTF.

In the case of this clone: This CDR3 is also generated by other DNA sequences in the sample. This chain joins TRBV5-6 and TRBJ2-7; D possibly corresponds to TRBD2 (5 bases). V lost 1 base to trimming and J lost 3 bases, with 5 bases between them. This CDR3 is 12 amino acids long. Per the germline V gene, CDR1 is SGHDT and CDR2 is YYEEEE. CDR3 sequence (DNA): TGTGCCAGCAGCTTGACTAGCTACGAGCAGTACTTC. Translated: CASSLTSYEQYF.

This clone showed up just once. The gene calls are TRBV2 and TRBJ2-5, with D perhaps matching TRBD1 (6 bases). The CDR3 has 11 residues. CDR1 and CDR2 from the germline V gene are SNHLY and FYNNEI. V was shortened by 7 bases and J by 3 bases, with 6 bases between the two germline ends. This chain's CDR3 is CASKGEETQYF. The CDR3 DNA reads TGTGCCAGCAAGGGGGAAGAGACCCAGTACTTC.

The rearrangement links TRBV5-1 to TRBJ1-3, with 7 bases aligning to TRBD1. Germline CDR1 and CDR2: SGHRS and YFSETQ. CDR3 length: 17 amino acids. After removal of 4 bases from V and 4 bases from J, the junction contained 14 bases not matched to a gene. CDR3 sequence reads: CASSARTGEPLGNTIYF. In DNA form, the CDR3 reads TGCGCCAGCAGCGCACGAACAGGGGAACCTTTGGGAAACACCATATATTTT.

A few counts support this clone. The chain carries TRBV28 and TRBJ2-7; D is unresolved. The CDR3 contains 13 residues. Trimming removed 4 bases at V and 5 bases at J, with 12 bases between. CDR1 MDHEN and CDR2 SYDVKM come from the germline V gene. CDR3 nucleotide sequence: TGTGCCAGCAGTTCTCAGCCTGGAGACGAGCAGTACTTC. Its protein is CASSSQPGDEQYF.